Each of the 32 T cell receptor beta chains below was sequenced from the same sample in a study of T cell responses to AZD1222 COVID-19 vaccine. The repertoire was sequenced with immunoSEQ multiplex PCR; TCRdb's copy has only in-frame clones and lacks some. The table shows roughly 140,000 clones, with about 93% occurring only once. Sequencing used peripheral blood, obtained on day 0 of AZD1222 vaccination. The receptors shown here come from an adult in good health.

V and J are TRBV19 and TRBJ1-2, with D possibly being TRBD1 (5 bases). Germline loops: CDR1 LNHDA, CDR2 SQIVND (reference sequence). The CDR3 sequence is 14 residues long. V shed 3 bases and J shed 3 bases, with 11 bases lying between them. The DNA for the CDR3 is TGTGCCAGTAGTATCTCGTGGGGCGACTATGGCTACACCTTC. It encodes CASSISWGDYGYTF.

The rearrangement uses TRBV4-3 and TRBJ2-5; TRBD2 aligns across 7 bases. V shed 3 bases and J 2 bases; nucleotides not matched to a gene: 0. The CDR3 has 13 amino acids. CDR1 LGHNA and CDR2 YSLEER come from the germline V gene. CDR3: CASSQGGQETQYF. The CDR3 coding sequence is TGCGCCAGCAGCCAGGGGGGGCAAGAGACCCAGTACTTC.

CDR3 DNA: TGTGCCAGCAGCGTAGATAGCGGGAGTCGCTACGAGCAGTACTTC. Protein product: CASSVDSGSRYEQYF. The chain links TRBV9 to TRBJ2-7; 9 bases agree with TRBD2. The CDR3 is 15 residues long. Germline CDR1 SGDLS, CDR2 YYNGEE. The junction had 4 bases not matched to a gene; V was cut back by 0 bases and J by 3 bases.

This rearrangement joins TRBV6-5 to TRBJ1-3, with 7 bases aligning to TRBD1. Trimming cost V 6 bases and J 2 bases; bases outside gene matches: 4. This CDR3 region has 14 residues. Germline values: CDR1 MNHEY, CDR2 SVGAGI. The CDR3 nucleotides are TGTGCCAGCAGCACCGGGACAGCTGGAAACACCATATATTTT. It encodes CASSTGTAGNTIYF.

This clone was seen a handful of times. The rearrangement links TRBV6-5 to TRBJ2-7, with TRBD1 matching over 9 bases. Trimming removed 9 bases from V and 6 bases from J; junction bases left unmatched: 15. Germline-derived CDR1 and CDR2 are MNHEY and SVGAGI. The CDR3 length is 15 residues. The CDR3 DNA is TGTGCCAGTTCAAAGGGACAGGGAGTTGCGGGCGAGCAGTACTTC. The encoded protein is CASSKGQGVAGEQYF.

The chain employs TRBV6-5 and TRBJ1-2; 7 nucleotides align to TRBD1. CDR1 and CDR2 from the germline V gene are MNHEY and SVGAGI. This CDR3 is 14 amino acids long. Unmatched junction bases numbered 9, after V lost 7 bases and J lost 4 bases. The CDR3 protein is CASNRQGVGYGYTF. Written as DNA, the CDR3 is TGTGCCAGCAACCGACAGGGAGTCGGCTATGGCTACACCTTC.

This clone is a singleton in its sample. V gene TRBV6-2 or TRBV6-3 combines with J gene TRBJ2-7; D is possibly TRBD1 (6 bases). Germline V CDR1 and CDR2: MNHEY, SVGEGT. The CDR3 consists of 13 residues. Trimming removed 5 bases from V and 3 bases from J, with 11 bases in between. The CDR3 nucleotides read TGTGCCAGCAGTAGACAGGAGCACTACGAGCAGTACTTC. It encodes CASSRQEHYEQYF.

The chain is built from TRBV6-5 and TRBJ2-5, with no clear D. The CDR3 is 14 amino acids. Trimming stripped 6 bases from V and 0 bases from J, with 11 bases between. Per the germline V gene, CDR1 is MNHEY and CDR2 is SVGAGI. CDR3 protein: CASSFLEYQETQYF. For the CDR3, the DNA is TGTGCCAGCAGCTTTCTAGAGTACCAAGAGACCCAGTACTTC.

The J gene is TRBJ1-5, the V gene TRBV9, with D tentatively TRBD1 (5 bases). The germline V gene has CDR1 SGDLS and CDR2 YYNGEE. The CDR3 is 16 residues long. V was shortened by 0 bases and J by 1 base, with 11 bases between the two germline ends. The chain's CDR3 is CASSVGPGGSNQPQHF. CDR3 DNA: TGTGCCAGCAGCGTAGGGCCCGGGGGAAGCAATCAGCCCCAGCATTTT.

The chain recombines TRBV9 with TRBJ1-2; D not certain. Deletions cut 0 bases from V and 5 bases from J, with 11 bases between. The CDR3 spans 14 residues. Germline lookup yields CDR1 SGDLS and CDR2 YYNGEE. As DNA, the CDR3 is TGTGCCAGCAGCGTAGCCCCGGACGTATATGGCTACACCTTC. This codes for CASSVAPDVYGYTF.

CDR3 protein: CASSPNIPDTQYF. CDR3 DNA: TGTGCCAGCAGCCCCAACATTCCTGATACGCAGTATTTT. V and J are TRBV7-3 and TRBJ2-3; no clear D gene. Germline CDR1 and CDR2: SGHTA and FQGTGA. V lost 5 bases and J 6 bases, leaving 12 bases between the germline ends. The CDR3 covers 13 residues.

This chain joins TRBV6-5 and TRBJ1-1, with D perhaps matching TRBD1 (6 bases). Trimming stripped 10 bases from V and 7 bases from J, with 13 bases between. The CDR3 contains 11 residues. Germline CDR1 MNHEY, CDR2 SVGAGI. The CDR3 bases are TGTGCCACCCTTAGGGGGGTTGAAGCTTTCTTT. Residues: CATLRGVEAFF.

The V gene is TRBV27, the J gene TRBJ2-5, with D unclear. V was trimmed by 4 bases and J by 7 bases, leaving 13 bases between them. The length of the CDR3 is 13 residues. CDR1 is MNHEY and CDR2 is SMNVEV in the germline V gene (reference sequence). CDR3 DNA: TGTGCCAGCAGTTCTCCTTCAGATGGGACCCAGTACTTC. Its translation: CASSSPSDGTQYF.

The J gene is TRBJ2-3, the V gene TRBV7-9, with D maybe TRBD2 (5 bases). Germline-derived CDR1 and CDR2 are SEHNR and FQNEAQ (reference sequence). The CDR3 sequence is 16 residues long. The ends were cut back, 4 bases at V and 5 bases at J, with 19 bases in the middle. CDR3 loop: CASSYGETQLGDTQYF. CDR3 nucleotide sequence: TGTGCCAGCAGCTATGGGGAGACGCAGTTGGGAGATACGCAGTATTTT. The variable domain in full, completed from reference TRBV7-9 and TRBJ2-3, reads DTGVSQNPRHKITKRGQNVTFRCDPISEHNRLYWYRQTLGQGPEFLTYFQNEAQLEKSRLLSDRFSAERPKGSFSTLEIQRTEQGDSAMYLCASSYGETQLGDTQYFGPGTRLTVL.

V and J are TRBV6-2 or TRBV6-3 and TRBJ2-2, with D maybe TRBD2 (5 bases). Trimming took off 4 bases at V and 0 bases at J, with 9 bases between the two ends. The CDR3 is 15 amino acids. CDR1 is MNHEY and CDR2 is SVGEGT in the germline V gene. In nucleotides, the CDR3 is TGTGCCAGCAGTTTGACGGGAACGAACACCGGGGAGCTGTTTTTT. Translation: CASSLTGTNTGELFF.

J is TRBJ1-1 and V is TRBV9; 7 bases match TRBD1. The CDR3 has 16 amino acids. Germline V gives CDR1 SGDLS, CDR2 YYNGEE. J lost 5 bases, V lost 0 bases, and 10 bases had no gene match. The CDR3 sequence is CASSVGGQAIITEAFF. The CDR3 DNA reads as TGTGCCAGCAGCGTAGGCGGACAGGCCATTATAACTGAAGCTTTCTTT.

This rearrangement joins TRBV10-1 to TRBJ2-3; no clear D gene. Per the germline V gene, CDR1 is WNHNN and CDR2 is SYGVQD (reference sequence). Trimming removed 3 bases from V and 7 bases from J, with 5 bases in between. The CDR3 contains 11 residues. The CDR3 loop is CASSDHNTQYF. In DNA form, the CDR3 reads TGCGCCAGCAGTGATCATAATACGCAGTATTTT.

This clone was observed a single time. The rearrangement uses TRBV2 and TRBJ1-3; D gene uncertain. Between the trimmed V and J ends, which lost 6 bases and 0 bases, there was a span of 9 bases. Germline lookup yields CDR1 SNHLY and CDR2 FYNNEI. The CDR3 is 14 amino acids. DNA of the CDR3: TGTGCCAGCAGGGTGACCTACTCTGGAAACACCATATATTTT. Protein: CASRVTYSGNTIYF. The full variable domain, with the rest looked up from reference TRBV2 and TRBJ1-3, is EPEVTQTPSHQVTQMGQEVILRCVPISNHLYFYWYRQILGQKVEFLVSFYNNEISEKSEIFDDQFSVERPDGSNFTLKIRSTKLEDSAMYFCASRVTYSGNTIYFGEGSWLTVV.

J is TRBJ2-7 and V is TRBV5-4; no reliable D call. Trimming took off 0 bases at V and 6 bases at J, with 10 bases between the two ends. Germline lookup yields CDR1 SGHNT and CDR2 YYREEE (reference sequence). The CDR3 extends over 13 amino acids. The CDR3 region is CASSLGVGSEQYF. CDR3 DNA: TGTGCCAGCAGCTTGGGGGTAGGAAGCGAGCAGTACTTC.

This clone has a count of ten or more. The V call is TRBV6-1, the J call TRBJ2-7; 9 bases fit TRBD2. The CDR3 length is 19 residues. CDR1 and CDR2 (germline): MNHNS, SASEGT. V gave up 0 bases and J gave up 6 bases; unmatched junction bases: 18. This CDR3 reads CASSEAHPRGFSSGSEQYF. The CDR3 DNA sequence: TGTGCCAGCAGTGAAGCGCATCCCAGGGGGTTTAGTAGCGGGAGCGAGCAGTACTTC.

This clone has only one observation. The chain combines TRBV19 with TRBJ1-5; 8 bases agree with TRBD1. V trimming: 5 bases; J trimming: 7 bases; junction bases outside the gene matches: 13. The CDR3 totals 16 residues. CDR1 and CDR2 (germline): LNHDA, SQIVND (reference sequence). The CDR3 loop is CASSFYDRGKKQPQHF. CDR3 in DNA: TGTGCCAGTAGTTTTTATGACAGGGGTAAGAAGCAGCCCCAGCATTTT.

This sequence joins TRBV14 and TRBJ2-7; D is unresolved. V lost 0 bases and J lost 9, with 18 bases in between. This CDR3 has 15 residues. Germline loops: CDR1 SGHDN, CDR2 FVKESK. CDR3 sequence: CASSQDLGHHVRQYF. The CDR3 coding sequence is TGTGCCAGCAGCCAAGATCTTGGCCACCACGTAAGGCAGTACTTC.

In DNA, the CDR3 is TGTGCCAGCAGCTCCTCGGTCCAAAAAGACTCACCCCTCCACTTT. It is translated as CASSSSVQKDSPLHF. V gene TRBV7-2 combines with J gene TRBJ1-6; D is uncertain. V lost 4 bases, J lost 10 bases, and 17 bases lay in between. CDR3 length: 15 amino acids. Germline assignment: CDR1 SGHTA and CDR2 FQGNSA.

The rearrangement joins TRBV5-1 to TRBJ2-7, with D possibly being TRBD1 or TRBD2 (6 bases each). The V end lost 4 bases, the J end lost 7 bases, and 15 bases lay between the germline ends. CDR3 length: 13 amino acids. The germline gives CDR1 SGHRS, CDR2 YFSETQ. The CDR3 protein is CASSPSTGREQYF. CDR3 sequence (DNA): TGCGCCAGCAGCCCCTCAACAGGGAGGGAGCAGTACTTC.

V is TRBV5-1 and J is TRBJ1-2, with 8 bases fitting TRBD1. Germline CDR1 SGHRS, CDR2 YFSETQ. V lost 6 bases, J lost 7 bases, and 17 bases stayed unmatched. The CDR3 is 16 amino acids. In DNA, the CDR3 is TGCGCCAGCACCCCGATGGAAGGGACAGGTCCCGTTGGCTACACCTTC. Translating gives CASTPMEGTGPVGYTF.

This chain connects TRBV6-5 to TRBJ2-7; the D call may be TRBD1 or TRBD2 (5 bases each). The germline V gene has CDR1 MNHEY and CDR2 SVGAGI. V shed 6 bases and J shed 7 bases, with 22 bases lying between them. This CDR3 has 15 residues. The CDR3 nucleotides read TGTGCCAGCAGAACCGGGACGGTGGTTTTTGGGGAGCAGTACTTC. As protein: CASRTGTVVFGEQYF.

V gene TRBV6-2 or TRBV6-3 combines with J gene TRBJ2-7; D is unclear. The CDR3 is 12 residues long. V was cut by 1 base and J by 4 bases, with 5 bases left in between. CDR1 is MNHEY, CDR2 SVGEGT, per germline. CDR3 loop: CASSYFRYEQYF. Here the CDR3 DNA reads TGTGCCAGCAGTTACTTCAGATACGAGCAGTACTTC.

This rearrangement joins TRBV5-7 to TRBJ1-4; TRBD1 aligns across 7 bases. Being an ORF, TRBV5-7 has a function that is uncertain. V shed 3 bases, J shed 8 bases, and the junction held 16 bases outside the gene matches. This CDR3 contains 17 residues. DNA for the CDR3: TGTGCCAGCAGCTCCGACAGGGAATGGATCGGGAACGAAAAACTGTTTTTT. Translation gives CASSSDREWIGNEKLFF.

CDR3 coding DNA: TGTGCCAGTAGTATAGTTCAGGACAGCTACGAGCAGTACTTC. It specifies CASSIVQDSYEQYF. The V call is TRBV19, the J call TRBJ2-7; tentative D call: TRBD1 (6 bases). The ends were cut back, 1 base at V and 3 bases at J, with 10 bases in the middle. Germline loops: CDR1 LNHDA, CDR2 SQIVND (reference sequence). There are 14 residues in the CDR3.

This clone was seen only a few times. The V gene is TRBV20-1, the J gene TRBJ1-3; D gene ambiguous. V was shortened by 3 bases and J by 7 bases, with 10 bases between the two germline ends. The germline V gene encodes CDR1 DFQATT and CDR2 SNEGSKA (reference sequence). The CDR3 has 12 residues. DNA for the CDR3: TGCAGTGCTAGTGAACAGTCGAACACCATATATTTT. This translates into CSASEQSNTIYF.

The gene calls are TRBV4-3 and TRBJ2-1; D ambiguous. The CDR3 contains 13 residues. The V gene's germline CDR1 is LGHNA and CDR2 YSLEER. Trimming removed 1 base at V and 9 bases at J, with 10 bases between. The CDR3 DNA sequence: TGCGCCAGCAGCCAAGGGAGACTGAGTGAGCAGTTCTTC. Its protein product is CASSQGRLSEQFF.

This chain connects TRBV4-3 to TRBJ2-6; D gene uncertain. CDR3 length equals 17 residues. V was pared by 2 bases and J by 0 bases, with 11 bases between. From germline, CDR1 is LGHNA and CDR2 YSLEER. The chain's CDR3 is CASSQTWQSSGANVLTF. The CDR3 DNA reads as TGCGCCAGCAGCCAAACATGGCAGAGCTCTGGGGCCAACGTCCTGACTTTC.